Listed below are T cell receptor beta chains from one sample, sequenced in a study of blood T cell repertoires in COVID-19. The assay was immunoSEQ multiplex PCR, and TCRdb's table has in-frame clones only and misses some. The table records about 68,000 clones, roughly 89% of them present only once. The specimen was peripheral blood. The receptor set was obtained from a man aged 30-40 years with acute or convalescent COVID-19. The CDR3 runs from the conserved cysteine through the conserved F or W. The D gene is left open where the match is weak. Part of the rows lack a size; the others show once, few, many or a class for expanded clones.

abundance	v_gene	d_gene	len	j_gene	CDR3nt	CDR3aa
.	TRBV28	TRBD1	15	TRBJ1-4	TGTGCCAGCAGACCAACGACAGGGGGCCGTGAAAAACTGTTTTTT	CASRPTTGGREKLFF
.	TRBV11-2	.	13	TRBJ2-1	TGTGCCAGTCAGCGGATCTTTGGGAATGAGCAGTTCTTC	CASQRIFGNEQFF
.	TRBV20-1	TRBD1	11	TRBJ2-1	TGCAGTGTCCCGACAGGGGGAGAGCAGTTCTTC	CSVPTGGEQFF
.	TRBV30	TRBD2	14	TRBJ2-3	TGTGCCTGGAGTACGGGACTAGTGGGAGATACGCAGTATTTT	CAWSTGLVGDTQYF
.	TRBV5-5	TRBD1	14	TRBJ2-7	TGTGCCAGCAGCTTCGGGACAGGGGTCTACGAGCAGTACTTC	CASSFGTGVYEQYF
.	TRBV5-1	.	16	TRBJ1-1	TGCGCCAGCAGCTTGGGGCAGGGGCTACGGAACACTGAAGCTTTCTTT	CASSLGQGLRNTEAFF
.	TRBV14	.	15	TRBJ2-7	TGTGCCAGCAGCCAAGAAAGAGGGCGGGTCGGCAGACAGTACTTC	CASSQERGRVGRQYF
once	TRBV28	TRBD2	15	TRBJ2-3	TGTGCCAGCAGAGTAGCGGGACTGGGTACAGATACGCAGTATTTT	CASRVAGLGTDTQYF
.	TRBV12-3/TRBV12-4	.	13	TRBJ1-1	TGTGCCAGCACCCCAACAGGGTACACTGAAGCTTTCTTT	CASTPTGYTEAFF
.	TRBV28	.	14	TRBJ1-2	TGTGCCAGCAGTGGACAAAGGGGGATTGATGGCTACACCTTC	CASSGQRGIDGYTF
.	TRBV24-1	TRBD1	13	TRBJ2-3	TGTGCCACCGGGGACAGGTTCGAAGATACGCAGTATTTT	CATGDRFEDTQYF
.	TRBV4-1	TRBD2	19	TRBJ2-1	TGCGCCAGCAGCCAAGGGGGACTAGCGGGAGTAGAACCCTACAATGAGCAGTTCTTC	CASSQGGLAGVEPYNEQFF
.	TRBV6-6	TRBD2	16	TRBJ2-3	TGTGCCAGCAGAGACAATCTAGGACTAGGAGGGGATACGCAGTATTTT	CASRDNLGLGGDTQYF
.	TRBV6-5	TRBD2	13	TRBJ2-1	TGTGCCAGCACAGCTAGCGGGAGAAATGAGCAGTTCTTC	CASTASGRNEQFF
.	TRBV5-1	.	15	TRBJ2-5	TGCGCCAGCAGTTCCCAAAACGGGGGAAGTGAGACCCAGTACTTC	CASSSQNGGSETQYF
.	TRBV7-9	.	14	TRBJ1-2	TGTGCCAGCAGCTTTGGTGGGGAGGGAAATGGCTACACCTTC	CASSFGGEGNGYTF
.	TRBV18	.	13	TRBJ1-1	TGTGCCAGCTCGTCGGGACAGAACACTGAAGCTTTCTTT	CASSSGQNTEAFF
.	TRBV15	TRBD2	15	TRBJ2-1	TGTGCCACCAGCTCCCCTTTGAGCGGGATGGGAGAGCAGTTCTTC	CATSSPLSGMGEQFF
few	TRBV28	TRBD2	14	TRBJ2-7	TGTGCCACCGAGACTAGCGGGATTATTCTGGAGCAGTACTTC	CATETSGIILEQYF
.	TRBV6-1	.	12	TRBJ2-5	TGTGCCAGCAGTGAAGCAACTCCCTCTATATACTTC	CASSEATPSIYF
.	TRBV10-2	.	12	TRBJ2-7	TGCGCCAGCAGTGCATCCAATTACGAGCAGTACTTC	CASSASNYEQYF
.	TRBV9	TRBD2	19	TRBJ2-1	TGTGCCAGCAGCCCGGGACTAGCGGGAGGGCCGGGGTCCTACAATGAGCAGTTCTTC	CASSPGLAGGPGSYNEQFF
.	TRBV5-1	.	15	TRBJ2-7	TGCGCCAGCAGCTTGGTCATGGAGGGGGCTGACGAGCAGTACTTC	CASSLVMEGADEQYF
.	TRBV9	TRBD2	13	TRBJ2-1	TGTGCCAGCAGCGTAGGGTTGGGGGAGGGCCGTTTCTTC	CASSVGLGEGRFF
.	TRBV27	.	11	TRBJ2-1	TGTGCCAGCAGTTTCCTAAATGAGCAGTTCTTC	CASSFLNEQFF
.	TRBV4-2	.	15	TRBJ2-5	TGTGCCAGCAGCCCGAGTGTGTCTCTACTAGAGACCCAGTACTTC	CASSPSVSLLETQYF
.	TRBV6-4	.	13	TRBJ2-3	TGTGCCAGCAGTACGGAGCACACAGATACGCAGTATTTT	CASSTEHTDTQYF
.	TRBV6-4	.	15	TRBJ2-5	TGTGCCAGCAGTGACTCTCCGACTAGTGCAGAGACCCAGTACTTC	CASSDSPTSAETQYF
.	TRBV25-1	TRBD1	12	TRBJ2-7	TGTGCCAGCAGTGGACAGGGCTACGAGCAGTACTTC	CASSGQGYEQYF